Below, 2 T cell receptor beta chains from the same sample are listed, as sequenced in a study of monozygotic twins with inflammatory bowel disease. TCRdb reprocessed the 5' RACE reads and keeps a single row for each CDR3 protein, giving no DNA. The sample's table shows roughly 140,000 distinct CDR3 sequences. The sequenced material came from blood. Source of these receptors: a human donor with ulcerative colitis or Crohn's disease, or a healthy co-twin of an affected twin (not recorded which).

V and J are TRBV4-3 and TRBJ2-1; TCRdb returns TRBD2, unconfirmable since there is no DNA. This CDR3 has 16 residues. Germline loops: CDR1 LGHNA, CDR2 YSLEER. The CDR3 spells CASSQPGLAGDGEQFF.

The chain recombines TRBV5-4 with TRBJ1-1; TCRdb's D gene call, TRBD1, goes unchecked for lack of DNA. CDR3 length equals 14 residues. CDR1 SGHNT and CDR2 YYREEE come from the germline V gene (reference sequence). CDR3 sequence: CASSLGTGGTEAFF. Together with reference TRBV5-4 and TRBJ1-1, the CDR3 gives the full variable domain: ETGVTQSPTHLIKTRGQQVTLRCSSQSGHNTVSWYQQALGQGPQFIFQYYREEENGRGNFPPRFSGLQFPNYSSELNVNALELDDSALYLCASSLGTGGTEAFFGQGTRLTVV.